This T cell receptor (beta chain) came from a study of blood T cell repertoires in COVID-19. The repertoire was sequenced with immunoSEQ multiplex PCR; TCRdb's copy has only in-frame clones and lacks some. Of about 370,000 clones listed, around 89% are singletons. The CDR3 has 16 amino acids. The ends lost 0 bases at V and 9 bases at J; junction bases unmatched: 4. In germline, CDR1 is MNHEY, CDR2 SMNVEV (reference sequence). This receptor was identified in a woman younger than 45 with COVID-19, enrolled during active disease. Sequenced material: peripheral blood. The chain joins TRBV27 to TRBJ1-6, with TRBD1 matching 11 bases. The CDR3: CASSLSGQGVGSPLHF. Written as DNA, the CDR3 is TGTGCCAGCAGTTTATCGGGACAGGGGGTGGGTTCACCCCTCCACTTT.